Shown below are 19 T cell receptor beta chains from a single sample sequenced in a study of neoadjuvant anti-PD-1 for oral cavity cancer. Profiling relied on immunoSEQ multiplex PCR, and the TCRdb table lists in-frame clones only, not all of them. The sample comprises 84,000 or so clones, about four fifths of which are singletons, and about 3.4% rests with the top ten. Sample: PBMCs, taken before nivolumab (anti-PD-1) treatment. The source of these receptors is a person aged 40 to 85 with oral cavity squamous cell carcinoma.

This clone was detected once. This specimen includes other DNA sequences encoding the same CDR3. The J gene is TRBJ1-2, the V gene TRBV30; D remains ambiguous. This CDR3 spans 11 amino acids. Per the germline V gene, CDR1 is GTSNPN and CDR2 is SVGIG (reference sequence). With 0 bases removed from V and 7 bases from J, the gap between germline ends came to 6 bases. CDR3 bases: TGTGCCTGGAGTGTGATCGGTGGCTACACCTTC. Amino acid sequence: CAWSVIGGYTF.

V and J are TRBV10-3 and TRBJ2-5; 7 bases agree with TRBD2. CDR3 size: 15 residues. CDR1 is ENHRY, CDR2 SYGVKD, per germline. The junction had 8 bases not matched to a gene; V was cut back by 5 bases and J by 2 bases. CDR3 region: CAISSSAGGQETQYF. CDR3 sequence (DNA): TGTGCCATCAGTTCCTCGGCCGGGGGGCAAGAGACCCAGTACTTC.

The CDR3 sequence: CASSLGTVSYGYTF. The CDR3 DNA reads as TGCGCCAGCAGCTTGGGAACAGTTTCTTATGGCTACACCTTC. The chain is built from TRBV5-1 and TRBJ1-2; no firm D call. CDR1 is SGHRS, CDR2 YFSETQ, per germline. Trimming left V 0 bases short and J 5 bases short, with 11 bases between. CDR3 length equals 14 residues.

The V and J genes are TRBV6-4 and TRBJ2-3; D not resolved. CDR1 is MRHNA, CDR2 SNTAGT, per germline. Trimming took off 2 bases at V and 2 bases at J, with 5 bases between the two ends. CDR3 length equals 13 residues. The chain's CDR3 is CASSDGVTDTQYF. The DNA for the CDR3 is TGTGCCAGCAGTGACGGGGTCACAGATACGCAGTATTTT.

This rearrangement joins TRBV19 to TRBJ2-3; the D is unclear. This CDR3 contains 12 residues. V was clipped by 1 base and J by 4 bases, with 3 bases between them. Germline V CDR1 and CDR2: LNHDA, SQIVND (reference sequence). The CDR3 coding sequence is TGTGCCAGTAGTATAGTGGCAGATACGCAGTATTTT. Protein sequence: CASSIVADTQYF.

The V and J genes are TRBV19 and TRBJ2-3; tentatively, D is TRBD2 (6 bases). Germline V CDR1 and CDR2: LNHDA, SQIVND (reference sequence). The CDR3 totals 15 residues. Trimming took 5 bases from V and 1 from J, leaving 13 bases between them. CDR3 coding DNA: TGTGCCAGTAGTCTGCAGGAGGGGCGCACAGATACGCAGTATTTT. Translation gives CASSLQEGRTDTQYF.

V is TRBV7-9 and J is TRBJ2-1, with D hard to call. Germline V gene data show CDR1 as SEHNR and CDR2 as FQNEAQ (reference sequence). The CDR3 is 13 amino acids. V lost 1 base and J lost 6, with 7 bases in between. In nucleotides, the CDR3 is TGTGCCAGCAGCTTAGTAGTCATCAATGAGCAGTTCTTC. Protein: CASSLVVINEQFF.

The rearrangement uses TRBV6-5 and TRBJ1-4; D unresolved. Germline V gene data show CDR1 as MNHEY and CDR2 as SVGAGI. The CDR3 is 15 residues long. V lost 5 bases and J lost 3, with 13 bases in between. CDR3 coding DNA: TGTGCCAGCAGTCCCTTAGGACGGTCTAATGAAAAACTGTTTTTT. It encodes CASSPLGRSNEKLFF.

The chain uses TRBV29-1 and TRBJ2-1; D call uncertain. This CDR3 has 12 amino acids. Germline V gene data show CDR1 as SQVTM and CDR2 as ANQGSEA. V lost 0 bases to trimming and J lost 10 bases, with 10 bases between them. CDR3 loop: CSVEEQPGEQFF. In nucleotides, the CDR3 is TGCAGCGTTGAAGAACAGCCCGGAGAGCAGTTCTTC.

This clone was detected only once. This chain connects TRBV30 to TRBJ2-7; D call uncertain. V was shortened by 0 bases and J by 0 bases, with 12 bases between the two germline ends. The CDR3 length is 15 residues. CDR1 and CDR2 (germline): GTSNPN, SVGIG (reference sequence). The CDR3 DNA is TGTGCCTGGAGTGTAGCCCAGACGAGCTCCTACGAGCAGTACTTC. This sequence encodes CAWSVAQTSSYEQYF. The entire variable domain, with the rest obtained from reference TRBV30 and TRBJ2-7, is as follows: SQTIHQWPATLVQPVGSPLSLECTVEGTSNPNLYWYRQAAGRGLQLLFYSVGIGQISSEVPQNLSASRPQDRQFILSSKKLLLSDSGFYLCAWSVAQTSSYEQYFGPGTRLTVT.

V and J are TRBV4-1 and TRBJ2-4; either TRBD1 or TRBD2 may supply D (5 bases each). V shed 1 base and J shed 0 bases, with 10 bases lying between them. The V gene's germline CDR1 is MGHRA and CDR2 YSYEKL. This CDR3 has 16 amino acids. CDR3: CASSQGPGTAKNIQYF. As DNA, the CDR3 is TGCGCCAGCAGCCAAGGACCCGGGACAGCCAAAAACATTCAGTACTTC.

This chain uses TRBV2 with TRBJ2-4, with 7 positions matching TRBD1. J was trimmed by 7 bases and V by 8 bases; bases with no gene match: 17. This CDR3 has 16 residues. The V gene's germline CDR1 is SNHLY and CDR2 FYNNEI. The CDR3 nucleotides are TGTGCCAGCGCTCCCGATATGACAGGGATGAGGAACATTCAGTACTTC. Translated, it gives CASAPDMTGMRNIQYF.

The chain joins TRBV2 to TRBJ1-3; D ambiguous. The length of the CDR3 is 17 residues. Looked up from germline, CDR1 is SNHLY and CDR2 is FYNNEI. The V gene lost 7 bases and the J gene lost 0 bases, with 19 bases spanning the gap. The CDR3 sequence: CASTVELGPSSGNTIYF. The CDR3 region has the DNA TGTGCCAGCACGGTTGAGTTAGGGCCGAGCTCTGGAAACACCATATATTTT.

In the case of this clone: Sequence at one end of the junction differs from germline and may be a read error. The chain's CDR3 is CASSLQGTETQYF. DNA of the CDR3: TGTGCTAGCAGCCTACAGGGGACGGAGACCCAGTACTTC. This rearrangement joins TRBV7-7 to TRBJ2-5; 7 bases match TRBD1. The germline CDR1 and CDR2 sequences are SSHAT and FNYEAQ (reference sequence). This CDR3 has 13 residues.

The rearrangement joins TRBV6-6 to TRBJ2-7; the D is unclear. Trimming cost V 3 bases and J 3 bases, with 18 bases left between them. This CDR3 is built from 16 residues. CDR1 and CDR2 (germline): MNHNY, SVGAGI (reference sequence). This chain's CDR3 is CASSYQKNDKFYEQYF. CDR3 sequence (DNA): TGTGCCAGCAGTTATCAGAAAAACGACAAATTCTACGAGCAGTACTTC.

V is TRBV6-5 and J is TRBJ1-1; D remains unclear. V was cut by 6 bases and J by 4 bases, with 9 bases left in between. The CDR3 runs 12 residues. CDR1 is MNHEY, CDR2 SVGAGI, per germline. CDR3 region: CASSLRGTEAFF. CDR3 coding DNA: TGTGCCAGCAGCCTGCGGGGCACTGAAGCTTTCTTT.

The chain joins TRBV4-1 to TRBJ2-5; 14 nucleotides align to TRBD2. There are 16 residues in the CDR3. V lost 4 bases, J lost 5 bases, and 6 bases stayed unmatched. CDR1 is MGHRA and CDR2 is YSYEKL in the germline V gene. The CDR3 region is CASSLRLAGGRETQYF. The CDR3 coding sequence is TGCGCCAGCAGCCTCAGACTAGCGGGAGGGCGGGAGACCCAGTACTTC.

The chain carries TRBV29-1 and TRBJ1-1, with no clear D. The CDR3 has 11 residues. Germline V gene data show CDR1 as SQVTM and CDR2 as ANQGSEA. V lost 2 bases, J lost 3 bases, and 4 bases lay in between. The CDR3 DNA follows: TGCAGCGTTGAAAGGTACACTGAAGCTTTCTTT. Amino acids: CSVERYTEAFF. Together with reference TRBV29-1 and TRBJ1-1, the CDR3 gives the full variable domain: SAVISQKPSRDICQRGTSLTIQCQVDSQVTMMFWYRQQPGQSLTLIATANQGSEATYESGFVIDKFPISRPNLTFSTLTVSNMSPEDSSIYLCSVERYTEAFFGQGTRLTVV.

This clone turned up a few times. The chain carries TRBV9 and TRBJ1-1; 12 bases fit TRBD1. The germline CDR1 and CDR2 sequences are SGDLS and YYNGEE. V trimming: 0 bases; J trimming: 4 bases; junction bases outside the gene matches: 7. The CDR3 spans 17 residues. For the CDR3, the DNA is TGTGCCAGCAGCGTAGAAGATAGGGACAGGGGGCGCACTGAAGCTTTCTTT. The encoded protein is CASSVEDRDRGRTEAFF.